This is a list of T cell receptor beta chains from one sample in a study of cytomegalovirus exposure and HLA in healthy donors. Some clones are missing from TCRdb's copy, which holds only in-frame ones; the method was immunoSEQ multiplex PCR. The sample holds roughly 100,000 clones, approximately 72% seen once. Sequenced input: PBMCs. The receptors derive from a man in his thirties or forties in good health and CMV-seronegative. Both conserved end residues are part of each CDR3. D genes are given only for firm matches. Not all rows give a size; the values are once, few, many and, for expanded clones, a class.

v_call	j_call	d_call	clone_size	cdr3_aa	cdr3_nt
TRBV6-5	TRBJ1-5	TRBD1	-	CASRPGTGGYQPQHF	TGTGCCAGCAGGCCCGGGACAGGGGGGTATCAGCCCCAGCATTTT
TRBV27	TRBJ2-1	TRBD2	-	CASSLGREGDEQFF	TGTGCCAGCAGTTTAGGGCGGGAGGGCGATGAGCAGTTCTTC
TRBV5-1	TRBJ2-5	TRBD2	-	CASSLSGEPYQETQYF	TGCGCCAGCAGCTTGAGCGGGGAGCCCTATCAAGAGACCCAGTACTTC
TRBV2	TRBJ1-1	-	-	CASRRVPEAFF	TGTGCCAGCAGGCGAGTCCCTGAAGCTTTCTTT
TRBV5-1	TRBJ1-1	TRBD1	-	CASSRDRANTEAFF	TGCGCCAGCAGTCGGGACAGGGCGAACACTGAAGCTTTCTTT
TRBV14	TRBJ1-5	-	-	CASSQEEGAYSNQPQHF	TGTGCCAGCAGCCAAGAGGAAGGGGCCTATAGCAATCAGCCCCAGCATTTT
TRBV7-9	TRBJ2-7	-	-	CASSPTGYEQYF	TGTGCCAGCAGCCCAACAGGCTACGAGCAGTACTTC
TRBV6-5	TRBJ1-3	-	few	CASESLSGNTIYF	TGTGCCAGCGAATCACTCTCTGGAAACACCATATATTTT
TRBV7-2	TRBJ2-1	-	-	CASSPPGNEQFF	TGTGCCAGCAGCCCCCCGGGGAATGAGCAGTTCTTC
TRBV5-1	TRBJ2-2	-	-	CASSLARVRTGELFF	TGCGCCAGCAGCTTGGCCAGGGTTCGGACCGGGGAGCTGTTTTTT
TRBV9	TRBJ1-3	-	-	CASSVDRQNSGNTIYF	TGTGCCAGCAGCGTAGATCGTCAGAACTCTGGAAACACCATATATTTT
TRBV30	TRBJ2-2	-	-	CAWMPENTGELFF	TGTGCCTGGATGCCAGAAAACACCGGGGAGCTGTTTTTT
TRBV6-6	TRBJ2-7	TRBD1	few	CASSPDRGISYEQYF	TGTGCCAGCAGCCCCGACAGGGGGATCTCCTACGAGCAGTACTTC
TRBV10-2	TRBJ2-1	TRBD1	-	CASRDPGTGAYNEQFF	TGCGCCAGCAGGGACCCCGGGACAGGGGCCTACAATGAGCAGTTCTTC
TRBV6-1	TRBJ1-2	-	-	CASSLQNYGYTF	TGTGCCAGCAGTTTACAGAACTATGGCTACACCTTC
TRBV28	TRBJ2-5	TRBD2	-	CASSLYLPRGGPETQYF	TGTGCCAGCAGTTTATATCTCCCTCGGGGGGGCCCAGAGACCCAGTACTTC
TRBV18	TRBJ2-7	TRBD2	-	CASSSGLAGDNEQYF	TGTGCCAGCTCATCGGGACTAGCGGGAGACAACGAGCAGTACTTC
TRBV9	TRBJ2-5	TRBD2	-	CASSVTGLAQETQYF	TGTGCCAGCAGCGTCACCGGACTAGCGCAAGAGACCCAGTACTTC
TRBV7-3	TRBJ1-1	-	-	CASSLRGSLDTEAFF	TGTGCCAGCAGCTTACGGGGGAGTTTGGACACTGAAGCTTTCTTT
TRBV29-1	TRBJ2-2	-	-	CSVEDRGYTGELFF	TGCAGCGTTGAAGATCGGGGTTACACCGGGGAGCTGTTTTTT
TRBV25-1	TRBJ1-1	-	once	CASSDSFEAFF	TGTGCCAGCAGTGACTCCTTTGAAGCTTTCTTT
TRBV6-5	TRBJ1-2	TRBD1	few	CASSGQGPTNYGYTF	TGTGCCAGCAGCGGACAGGGACCTACTAACTATGGCTACACCTTC
TRBV5-1	TRBJ1-1	-	-	CASSPQADTEAFF	TGCGCCAGCAGCCCACAGGCGGACACTGAAGCTTTCTTT
TRBV4-3	TRBJ1-2	-	-	CASSQDRTGNYGYTF	TGCGCCAGCAGCCAAGATCGTACAGGGAACTATGGCTACACCTTC
TRBV29-1	TRBJ1-2	TRBD1	-	CSSSQGDNYGYTF	TGCAGCTCGTCCCAGGGGGATAACTATGGCTACACCTTC
TRBV5-6	TRBJ2-2	TRBD1	-	CASSLETGVWVGELFF	TGTGCCAGCAGCTTGGAGACAGGGGTCTGGGTCGGGGAGCTGTTTTTT
TRBV19	TRBJ2-5	TRBD2	-	CASSTLTSGRPETQYF	TGTGCCAGTAGTACCCTGACTAGCGGGAGACCAGAGACCCAGTACTTC
TRBV5-8	TRBJ2-1	-	few	CASRRPYGWEQFF	TGTGCCAGCAGGCGGCCCTACGGCTGGGAGCAGTTCTTC
TRBV18	TRBJ1-1	TRBD1	-	CASSLGTDDTEAFF	TGTGCCAGCTCACTCGGGACAGACGACACTGAAGCTTTCTTT
TRBV2	TRBJ2-7	-	-	CARATNSYEQYF	TGTGCCAGAGCGACTAATTCCTACGAGCAGTACTTC